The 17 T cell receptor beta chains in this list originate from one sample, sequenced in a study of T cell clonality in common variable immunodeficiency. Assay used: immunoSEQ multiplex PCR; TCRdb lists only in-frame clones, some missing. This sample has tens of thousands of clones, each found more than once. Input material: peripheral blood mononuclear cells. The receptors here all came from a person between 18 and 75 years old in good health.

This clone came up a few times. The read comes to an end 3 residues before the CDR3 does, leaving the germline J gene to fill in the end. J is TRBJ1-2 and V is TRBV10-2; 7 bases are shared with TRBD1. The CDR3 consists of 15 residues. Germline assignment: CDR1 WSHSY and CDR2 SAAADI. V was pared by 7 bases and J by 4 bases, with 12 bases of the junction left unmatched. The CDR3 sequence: CASTIFEGAAYGYTF. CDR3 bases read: TGCGCCAGCACTATATTCGAGGGGGCAGCCTATGGC.

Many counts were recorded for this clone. The CDR3 bases that were read are TGCGCCAGCAGCCCCCCCGGGACAACTGAA. Amino acid sequence: CASSPPGTTE. The entire CDR3 protein reads CASSPPGTTEAFF. The chain links TRBV5-1 to TRBJ1-1; possibly TRBD1 for D (6 bases). The CDR3 end is not reached by the read, which stops 3 residues before it; the germline J gene fills it in. CDR1 is SGHRS, CDR2 YFSETQ, per germline. Trimming stripped 4 bases from V and 5 bases from J, with 12 bases between. CDR3 length equals 13 residues.

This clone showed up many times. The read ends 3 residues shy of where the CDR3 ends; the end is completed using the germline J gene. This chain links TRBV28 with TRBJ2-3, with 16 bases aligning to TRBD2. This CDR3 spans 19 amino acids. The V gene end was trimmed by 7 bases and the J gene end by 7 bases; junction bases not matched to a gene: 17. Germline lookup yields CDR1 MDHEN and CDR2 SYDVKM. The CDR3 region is CASTVGRGLAGGLGNTQYF. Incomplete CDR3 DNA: TGTGCCAGCACCGTCGGGAGGGGACTAGCGGGAGGGCTTGGAAATACG.

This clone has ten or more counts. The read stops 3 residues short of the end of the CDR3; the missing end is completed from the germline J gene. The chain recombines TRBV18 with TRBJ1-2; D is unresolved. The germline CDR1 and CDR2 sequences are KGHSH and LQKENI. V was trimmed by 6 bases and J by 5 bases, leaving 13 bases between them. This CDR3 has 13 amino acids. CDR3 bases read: TGTGCCAGCTCTTTGGGCAGCAAGTATGGC. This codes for CASSLGSKYG. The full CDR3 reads CASSLGSKYGYTF.

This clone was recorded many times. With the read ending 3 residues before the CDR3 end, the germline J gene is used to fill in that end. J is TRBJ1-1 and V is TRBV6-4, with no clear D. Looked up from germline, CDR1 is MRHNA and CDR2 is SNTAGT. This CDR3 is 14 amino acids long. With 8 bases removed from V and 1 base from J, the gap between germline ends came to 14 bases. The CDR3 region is CASSLSVENTEAFF. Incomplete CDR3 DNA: TGTGCCAGCTCCCTATCCGTTGAGAACACTGAA.

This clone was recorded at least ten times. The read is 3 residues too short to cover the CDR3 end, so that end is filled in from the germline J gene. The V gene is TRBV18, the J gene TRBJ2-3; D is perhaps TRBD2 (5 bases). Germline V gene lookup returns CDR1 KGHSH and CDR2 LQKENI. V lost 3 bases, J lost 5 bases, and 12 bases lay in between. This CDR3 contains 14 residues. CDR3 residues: CASSPGSRGDTQYF. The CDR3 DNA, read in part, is TGTGCCAGCTCACCGGGGTCCCGGGGAGATACG.

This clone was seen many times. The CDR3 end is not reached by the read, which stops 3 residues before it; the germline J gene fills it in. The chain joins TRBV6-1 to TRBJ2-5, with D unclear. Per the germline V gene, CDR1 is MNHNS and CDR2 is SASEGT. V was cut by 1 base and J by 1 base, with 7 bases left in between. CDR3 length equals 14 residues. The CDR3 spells CASSEGVAQETQYF. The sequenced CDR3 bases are TGTGCCAGCAGTGAAGGGGTAGCCCAAGAGACC.

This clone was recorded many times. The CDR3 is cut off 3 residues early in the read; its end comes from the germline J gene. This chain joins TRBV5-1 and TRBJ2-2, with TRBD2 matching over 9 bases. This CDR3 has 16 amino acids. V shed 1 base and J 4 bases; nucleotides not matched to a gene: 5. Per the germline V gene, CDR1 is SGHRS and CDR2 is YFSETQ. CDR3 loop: CASSLPAGGITGELFF. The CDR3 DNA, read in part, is TGCGCCAGCAGCTTGCCTGCGGGAGGGATCACCGGGGAG.

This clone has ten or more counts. The sequenced part of the CDR3 DNA is TGCAGTGCTGGCACGCCCCAAACAGATACG. This encodes CSAGTPQTDT. The entire CDR3 is CSAGTPQTDTQYF. The chain has TRBV20-1 and TRBJ2-3; no reliable D call. The CDR3 is cut off 3 residues early in the read; its end comes from the germline J gene. The CDR3 contains 13 residues. Trimming stripped 5 bases from V and 3 bases from J, with 12 bases between. CDR1 and CDR2 (germline): DFQATT, SNEGSKA (reference sequence).

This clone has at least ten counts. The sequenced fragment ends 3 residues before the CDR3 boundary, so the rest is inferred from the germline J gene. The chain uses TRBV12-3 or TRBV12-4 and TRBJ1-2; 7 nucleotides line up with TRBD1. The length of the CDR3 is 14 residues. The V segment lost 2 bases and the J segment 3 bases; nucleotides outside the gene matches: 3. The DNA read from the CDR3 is TGTGCCAGCAGTTTAACAGGGGAGGACTATGGC. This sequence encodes CASSLTGEDYG. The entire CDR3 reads CASSLTGEDYGYTF.

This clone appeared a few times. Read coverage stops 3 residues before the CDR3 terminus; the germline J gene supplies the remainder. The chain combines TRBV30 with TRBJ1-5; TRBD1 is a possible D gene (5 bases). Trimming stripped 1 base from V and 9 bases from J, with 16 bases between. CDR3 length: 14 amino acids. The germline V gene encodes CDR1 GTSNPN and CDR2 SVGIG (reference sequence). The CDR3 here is CAWSEEQALGPQHF. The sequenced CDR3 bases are TGTGCCTGGAGTGAGGAACAGGCGCTTGGGCCC.

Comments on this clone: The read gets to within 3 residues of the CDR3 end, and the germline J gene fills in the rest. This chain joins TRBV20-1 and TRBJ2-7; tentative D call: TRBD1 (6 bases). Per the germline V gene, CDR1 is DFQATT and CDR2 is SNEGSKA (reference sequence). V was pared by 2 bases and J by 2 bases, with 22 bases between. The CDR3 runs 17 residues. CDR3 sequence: CSARSLSGQMTTYEQYF. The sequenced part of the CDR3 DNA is TGCAGTGCTAGAAGCTTGTCCGGACAGATGACTACCTACGAG.

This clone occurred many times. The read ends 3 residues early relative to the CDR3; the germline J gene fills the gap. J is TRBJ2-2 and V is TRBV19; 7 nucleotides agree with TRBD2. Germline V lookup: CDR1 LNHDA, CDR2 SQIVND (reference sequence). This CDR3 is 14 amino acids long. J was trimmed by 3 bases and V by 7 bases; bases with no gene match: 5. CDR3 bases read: TGTGCCAGTAAATGGCTAGCGGACACCGGGGAG. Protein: CASKWLADTGE. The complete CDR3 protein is CASKWLADTGELFF. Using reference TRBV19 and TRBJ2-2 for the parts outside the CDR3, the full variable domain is DGGITQSPKYLFRKEGQNVTLSCEQNLNHDAMYWYRQDPGQGLRLIYYSQIVNDFQKGDIAEGYSVSREKKESFPLTVTSAQKNPTAFYLCASKWLADTGELFFGEGSRLTVL.

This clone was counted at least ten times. This CDR3 reads CASSLEGGQGRDEQFF. The sequenced part of the CDR3 DNA is TGCGCCAGCAGCTTGGAAGGGGGACAAGGAAGGGATGAG. The rearrangement uses TRBV5-1 and TRBJ2-1, with a tentative D call TRBD1 (6 bases). The read halts 3 residues ahead of the CDR3 end, with the missing end drawn from the germline J gene. The CDR3 totals 16 residues. The V end was cut by 0 bases, the J end by 8 bases, with 18 bases between. CDR1 and CDR2 from the germline V gene are SGHRS and YFSETQ.

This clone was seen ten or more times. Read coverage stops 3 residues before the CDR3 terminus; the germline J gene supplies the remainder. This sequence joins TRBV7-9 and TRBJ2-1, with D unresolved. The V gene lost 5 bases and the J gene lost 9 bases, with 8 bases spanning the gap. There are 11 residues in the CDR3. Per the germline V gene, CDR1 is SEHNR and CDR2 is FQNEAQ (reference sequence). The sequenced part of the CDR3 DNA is TGTGCCAGCAGCCAGGTGGTTGAG. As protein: CASSQVVE. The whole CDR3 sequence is CASSQVVEQFF.

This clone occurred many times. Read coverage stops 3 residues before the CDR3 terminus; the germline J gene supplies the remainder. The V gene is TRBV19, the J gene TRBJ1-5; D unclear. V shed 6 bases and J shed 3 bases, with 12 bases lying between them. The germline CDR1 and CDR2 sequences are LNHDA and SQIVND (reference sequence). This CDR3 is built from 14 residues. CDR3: CASRVAAYNQPQHF. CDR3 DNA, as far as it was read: TGTGCCAGTAGGGTCGCGGCCTACAATCAGCCC.

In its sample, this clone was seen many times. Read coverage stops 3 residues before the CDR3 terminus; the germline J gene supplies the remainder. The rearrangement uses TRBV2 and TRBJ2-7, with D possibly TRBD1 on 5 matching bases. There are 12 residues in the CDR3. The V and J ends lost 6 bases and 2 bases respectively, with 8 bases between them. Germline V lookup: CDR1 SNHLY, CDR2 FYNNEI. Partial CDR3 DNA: TGTGCCAGCAGGGGGCAGACCTACGAG. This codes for CASRGQTYE. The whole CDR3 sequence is CASRGQTYEQYF.